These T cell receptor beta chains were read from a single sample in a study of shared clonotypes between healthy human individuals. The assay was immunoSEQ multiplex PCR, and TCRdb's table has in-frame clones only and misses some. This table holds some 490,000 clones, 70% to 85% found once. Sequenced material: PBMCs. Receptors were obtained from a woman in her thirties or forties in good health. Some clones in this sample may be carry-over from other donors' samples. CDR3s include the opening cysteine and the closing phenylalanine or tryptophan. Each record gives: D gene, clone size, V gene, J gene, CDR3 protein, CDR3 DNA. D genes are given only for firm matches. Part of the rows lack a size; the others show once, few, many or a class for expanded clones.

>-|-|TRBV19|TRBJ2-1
CASSPGRAPNEQFF
TGTGCCAGTAGTCCGGGTCGGGCGCCTAATGAGCAGTTCTTC
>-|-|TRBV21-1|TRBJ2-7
CASSKKGTGSHEQYF
TGTGCCAGCAGCAAGAAGGGGACAGGGTCCCACGAGCAGTACTTC
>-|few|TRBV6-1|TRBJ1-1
CASSVSPENTEAFF
TGTGCCAGCAGTGTTTCGCCGGAGAACACTGAAGCTTTCTTT
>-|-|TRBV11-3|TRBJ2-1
CASSPEVGWDSYNEQFF
TGTGCCAGCAGCCCCGAGGTGGGTTGGGACTCCTACAATGAGCAGTTCTTC
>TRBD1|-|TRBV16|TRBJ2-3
CASSHLTGGGTDTQYF
TGTGCCAGCAGCCACCTTACAGGGGGAGGCACAGATACGCAGTATTTT
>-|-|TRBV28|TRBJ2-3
CASSLLRLGAADTQYF
TGTGCCAGCAGTTTGTTGAGACTAGGGGCAGCAGATACGCAGTATTTT
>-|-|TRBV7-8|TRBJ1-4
CASSLDRLNLATNEKLFF
TGTGCCAGCAGCTTAGACAGATTAAACCTTGCAACTAATGAAAAACTGTTTTTT
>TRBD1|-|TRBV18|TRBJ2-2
CASSPGTGTGELFF
TGTGCCAGCTCACCTGGGACAGGGACCGGGGAGCTGTTTTTT
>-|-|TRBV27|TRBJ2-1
CASSWDPWTNEQFF
TGTGCCAGCAGCTGGGACCCCTGGACCAATGAGCAGTTCTTC
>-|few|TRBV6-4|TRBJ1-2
CASSDEGRAGYTF
TGTGCCAGCAGTGACGAGGGCAGAGCTGGCTACACCTTC
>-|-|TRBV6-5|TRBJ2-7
CASRHQDREQYF
TGTGCCAGCAGGCATCAGGATCGCGAGCAGTACTTC
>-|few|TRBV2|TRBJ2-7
CASKEYEQYF
TGTGCCAGCAAGGAGTACGAGCAGTACTTC
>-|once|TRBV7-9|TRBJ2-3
CASSPGLYTDTQYF
TGTGCCAGCAGCCCTGGACTATACACAGATACGCAGTATTTT
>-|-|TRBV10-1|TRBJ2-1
CASSESLYNEQFF
TGCGCCAGCAGTGAGTCTCTGTACAATGAGCAGTTCTTC
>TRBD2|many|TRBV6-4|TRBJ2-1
CASSRLAGGINEQFF
TGTGCCAGCAGTCGACTAGCGGGAGGTATCAATGAGCAGTTCTTC
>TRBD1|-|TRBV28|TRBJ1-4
CASRDRVKLFF
TGTGCCTCCCGTGACAGGGTAAAACTGTTTTTT
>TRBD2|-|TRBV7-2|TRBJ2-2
CASSSMGGSTGELFF
TGTGCCAGCAGCTCGATGGGGGGGAGCACCGGGGAGCTGTTTTTT
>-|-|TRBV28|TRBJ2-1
CASIISGARNEQFF
TGTGCCAGTATCATTTCGGGGGCGAGAAATGAGCAGTTCTTC